This TCR beta chain is drawn from a study of cytomegalovirus exposure and HLA in healthy donors. In the PCR, 60 Vbeta and 13 Jbeta primers were used. Here immunoSEQ multiplex PCR was the method, and the copy in TCRdb shows in-frame clones only, minus some. The sample table sets out 160,000 or so clones. The receptor's source is a man aged 30 to 45 in good health and CMV-seronegative. Sequenced sample: PBMCs.

The CDR3 nucleotides are TGCGCCAGCAGCGCCACTAAATCGGGCTACACCTTC. This translates into CASSATKSGYTF. This chain joins TRBV5-1 and TRBJ1-2; D uncertain. V shed 4 bases and J shed 8 bases, with 12 bases lying between them. Germline CDR1 is SGHRS and CDR2 is YFSETQ. The CDR3 sequence is 12 residues long. Full variable domain (missing parts from reference TRBV5-1 and TRBJ1-2): KAGVTQTPRYLIKTRGQQVTLSCSPISGHRSVSWYQQTPGQGLQFLFEYFSETQRNKGNFPGRFSGRQFSNSRSEMNVSTLELGDSALYLCASSATKSGYTFGSGTRLTVV.